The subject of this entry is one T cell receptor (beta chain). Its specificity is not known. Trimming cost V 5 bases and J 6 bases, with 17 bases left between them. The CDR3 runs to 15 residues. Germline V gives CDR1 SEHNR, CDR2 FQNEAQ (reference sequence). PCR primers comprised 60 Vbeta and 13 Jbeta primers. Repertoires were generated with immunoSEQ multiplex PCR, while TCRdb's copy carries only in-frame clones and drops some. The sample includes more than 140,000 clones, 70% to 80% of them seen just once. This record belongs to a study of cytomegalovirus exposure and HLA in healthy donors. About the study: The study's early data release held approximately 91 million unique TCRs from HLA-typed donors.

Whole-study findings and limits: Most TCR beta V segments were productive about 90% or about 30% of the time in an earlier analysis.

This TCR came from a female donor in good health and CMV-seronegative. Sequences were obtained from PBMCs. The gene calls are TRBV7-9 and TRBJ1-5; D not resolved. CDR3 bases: TGTGCCAGCAGCCCCGGACTGGAGGCTAGTCAGCCCCAGCATTTT. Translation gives CASSPGLEASQPQHF.